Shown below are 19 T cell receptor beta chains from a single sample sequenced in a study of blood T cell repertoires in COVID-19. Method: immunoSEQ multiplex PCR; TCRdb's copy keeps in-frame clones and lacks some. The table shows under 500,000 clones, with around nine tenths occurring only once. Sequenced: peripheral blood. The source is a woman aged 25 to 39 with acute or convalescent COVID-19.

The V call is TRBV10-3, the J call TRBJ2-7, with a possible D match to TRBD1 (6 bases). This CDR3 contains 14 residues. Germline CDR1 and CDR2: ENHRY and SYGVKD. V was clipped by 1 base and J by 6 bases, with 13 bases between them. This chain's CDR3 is CAISEYAGVGEQYF. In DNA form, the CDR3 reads TGTGCCATCAGTGAGTATGCAGGGGTAGGCGAGCAGTACTTC.

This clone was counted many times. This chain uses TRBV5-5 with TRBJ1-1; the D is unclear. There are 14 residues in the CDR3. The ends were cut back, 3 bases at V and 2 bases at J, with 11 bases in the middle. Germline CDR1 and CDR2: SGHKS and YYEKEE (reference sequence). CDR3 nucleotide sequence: TGTGCCAGCAGCTGGAAGAGGGATAACACTGAAGCTTTCTTT. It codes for CASSWKRDNTEAFF.

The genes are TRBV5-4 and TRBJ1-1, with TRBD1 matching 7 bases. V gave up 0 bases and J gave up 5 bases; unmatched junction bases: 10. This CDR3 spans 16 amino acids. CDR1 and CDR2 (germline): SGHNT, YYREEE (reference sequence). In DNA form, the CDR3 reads TGTGCCAGCAGCTTGGGACTCGACAGGGCGAGAACTGAAGCTTTCTTT. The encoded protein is CASSLGLDRARTEAFF.

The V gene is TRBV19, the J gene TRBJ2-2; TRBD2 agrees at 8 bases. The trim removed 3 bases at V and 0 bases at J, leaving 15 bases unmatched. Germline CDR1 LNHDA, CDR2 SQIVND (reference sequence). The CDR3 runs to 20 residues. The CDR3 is CASSIGRGIRSNANTGELFF. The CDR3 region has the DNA TGTGCCAGTAGTATCGGGAGGGGGATAAGAAGTAACGCGAACACCGGGGAGCTGTTTTTT.

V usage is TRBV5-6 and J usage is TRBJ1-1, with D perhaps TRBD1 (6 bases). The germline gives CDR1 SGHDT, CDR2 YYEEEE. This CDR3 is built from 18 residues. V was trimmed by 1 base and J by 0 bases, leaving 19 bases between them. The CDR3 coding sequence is TGTGCCAGCAGCTTGTCAGGGGAGGGTATTTCTATGAACACTGAAGCTTTCTTT. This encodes CASSLSGEGISMNTEAFF.

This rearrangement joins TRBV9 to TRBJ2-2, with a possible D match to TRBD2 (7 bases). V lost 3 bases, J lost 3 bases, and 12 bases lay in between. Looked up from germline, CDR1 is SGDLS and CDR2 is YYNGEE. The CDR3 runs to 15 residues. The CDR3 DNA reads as TGTGCCAGCAGCGCGGGGGGCCACCACACCGGGGAGCTGTTTTTT. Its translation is CASSAGGHHTGELFF.

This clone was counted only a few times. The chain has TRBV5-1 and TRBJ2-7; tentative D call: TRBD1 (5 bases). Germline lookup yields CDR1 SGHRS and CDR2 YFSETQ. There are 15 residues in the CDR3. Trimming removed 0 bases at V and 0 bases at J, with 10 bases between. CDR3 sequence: CASSLGTPRSYEQYF. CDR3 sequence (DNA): TGCGCCAGCAGCTTGGGGACACCTCGCTCCTACGAGCAGTACTTC.

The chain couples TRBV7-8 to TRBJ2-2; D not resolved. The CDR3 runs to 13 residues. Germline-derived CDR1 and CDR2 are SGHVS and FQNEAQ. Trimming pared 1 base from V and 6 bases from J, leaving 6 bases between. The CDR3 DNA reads TGTGCCAGCAGCTTAGGGCCGTCCGGGGAGCTGTTTTTT. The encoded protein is CASSLGPSGELFF. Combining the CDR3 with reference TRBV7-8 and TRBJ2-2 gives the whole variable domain GAGVSQSPRYKVAKRGQDVALRCDPISGHVSLFWYQQALGQGPEFLTYFQNEAQLDKSGLPSDRFFAERPEGSVSTLKIQRTQQEDSAVYLCASSLGPSGELFFGEGSRLTVL.

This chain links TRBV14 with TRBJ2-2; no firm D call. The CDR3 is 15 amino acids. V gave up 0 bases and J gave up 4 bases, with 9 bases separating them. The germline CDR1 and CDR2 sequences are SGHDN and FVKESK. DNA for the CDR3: TGTGCCAGCAGCCAAGATCCTGGGCCCACCGGGGAGCTGTTTTTT. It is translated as CASSQDPGPTGELFF.

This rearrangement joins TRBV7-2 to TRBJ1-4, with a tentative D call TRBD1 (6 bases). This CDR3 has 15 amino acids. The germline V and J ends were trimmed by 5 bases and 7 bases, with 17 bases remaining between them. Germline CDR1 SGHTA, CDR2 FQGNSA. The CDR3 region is CASSINGQGSEKLFF. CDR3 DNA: TGTGCCAGCAGCATCAACGGGCAGGGGAGTGAAAAACTGTTTTTT.

The CDR3 nucleotides read TGCAGTGCTAGTACACACCTAGGGGCGGGGGACGTAAGAAACATTCAGTACTTC. As protein: CSASTHLGAGDVRNIQYF. This chain connects TRBV20-1 to TRBJ2-4, with 7 positions matching TRBD2. The CDR3 covers 18 residues. V trimming: 3 bases; J trimming: 6 bases; junction bases outside the gene matches: 20. Germline-derived CDR1 and CDR2 are DFQATT and SNEGSKA (reference sequence).

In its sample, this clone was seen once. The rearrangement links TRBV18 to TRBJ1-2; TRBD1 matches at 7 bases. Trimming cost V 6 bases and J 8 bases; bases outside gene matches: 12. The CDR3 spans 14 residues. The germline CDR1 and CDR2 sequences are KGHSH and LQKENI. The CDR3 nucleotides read TGTGCCAGCTCGGGGGACAGTCTCCATAAGGGCTACACCTTC. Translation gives CASSGDSLHKGYTF. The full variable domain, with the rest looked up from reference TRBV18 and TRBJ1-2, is NAGVMQNPRHLVRRRGQEARLRCSPMKGHSHVYWYRQLPEEGLKFMVYLQKENIIDESGMPKERFSAEFPKEGPSILRIQQVVRGDSAAYFCASSGDSLHKGYTFGSGTRLTVV.

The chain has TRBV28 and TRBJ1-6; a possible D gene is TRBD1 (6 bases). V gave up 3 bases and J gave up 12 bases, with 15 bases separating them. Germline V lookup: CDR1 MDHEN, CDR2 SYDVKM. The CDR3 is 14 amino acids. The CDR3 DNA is TGTGCCAGCAGTTTCAGGGGTCAAGGGGTACCCCTCCACTTT. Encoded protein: CASSFRGQGVPLHF.

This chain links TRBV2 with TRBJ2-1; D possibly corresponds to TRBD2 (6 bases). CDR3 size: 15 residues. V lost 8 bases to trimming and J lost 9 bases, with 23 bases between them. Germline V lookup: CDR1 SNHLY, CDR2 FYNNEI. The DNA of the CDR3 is TGTGCCAGCGCCTCCGCGGGGTCAAAGAGTAGTGAGCAGTTCTTC. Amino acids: CASASAGSKSSEQFF.

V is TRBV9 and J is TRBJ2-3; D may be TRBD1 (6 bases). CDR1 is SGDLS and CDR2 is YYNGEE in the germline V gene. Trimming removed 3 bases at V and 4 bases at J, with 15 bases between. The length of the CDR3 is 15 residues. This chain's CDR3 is CASSAEGYRADTQYF. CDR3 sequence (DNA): TGTGCCAGCAGCGCGGAAGGCTACAGGGCAGATACGCAGTATTTT.

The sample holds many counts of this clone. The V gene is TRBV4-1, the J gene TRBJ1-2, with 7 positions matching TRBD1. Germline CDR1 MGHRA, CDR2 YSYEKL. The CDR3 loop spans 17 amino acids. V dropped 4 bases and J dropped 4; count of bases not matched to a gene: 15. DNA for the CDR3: TGCGCCAGCAGCCGCGGGGACCTACAGGGGAATCCCTATGGCTACACCTTC. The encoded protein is CASSRGDLQGNPYGYTF.

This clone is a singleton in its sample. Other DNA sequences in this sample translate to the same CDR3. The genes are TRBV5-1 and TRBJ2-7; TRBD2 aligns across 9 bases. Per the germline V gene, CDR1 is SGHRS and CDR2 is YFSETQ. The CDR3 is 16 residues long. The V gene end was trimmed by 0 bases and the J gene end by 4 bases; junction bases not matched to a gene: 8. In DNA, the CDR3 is TGCGCCAGCAGCTTGGGAGGCGGGGGGGACGTTTACGAGCAGTACTTC. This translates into CASSLGGGGDVYEQYF.

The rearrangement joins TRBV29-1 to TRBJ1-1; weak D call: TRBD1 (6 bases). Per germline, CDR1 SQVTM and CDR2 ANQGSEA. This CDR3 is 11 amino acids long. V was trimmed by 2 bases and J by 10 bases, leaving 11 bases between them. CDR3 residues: CSVESGGRAFF. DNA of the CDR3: TGCAGCGTTGAATCCGGGGGGCGAGCTTTCTTT.

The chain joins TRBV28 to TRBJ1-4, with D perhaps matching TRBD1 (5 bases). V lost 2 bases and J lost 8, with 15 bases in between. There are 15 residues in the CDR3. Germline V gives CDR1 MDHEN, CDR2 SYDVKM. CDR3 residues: CASSLVQGLGEKLFF. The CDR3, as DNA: TGTGCCAGCAGTTTAGTCCAGGGCTTAGGGGAAAAACTGTTTTTT.